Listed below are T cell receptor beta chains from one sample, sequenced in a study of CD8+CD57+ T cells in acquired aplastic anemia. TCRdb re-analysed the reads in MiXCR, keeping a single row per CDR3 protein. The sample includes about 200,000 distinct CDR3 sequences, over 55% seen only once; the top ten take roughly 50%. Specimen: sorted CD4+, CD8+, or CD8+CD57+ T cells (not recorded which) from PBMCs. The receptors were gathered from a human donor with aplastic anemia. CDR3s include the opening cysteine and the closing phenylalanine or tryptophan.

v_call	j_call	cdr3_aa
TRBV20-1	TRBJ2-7	CSARPGQGGSEQYF
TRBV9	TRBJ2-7	CASSVGQGLSYEQYF
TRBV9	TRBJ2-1	CASSQALNVQFF
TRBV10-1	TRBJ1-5	CASSASGQGLSNQPQHF
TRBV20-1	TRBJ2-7	CSARLDTYEQYF
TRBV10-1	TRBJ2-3	CASSETGGAGDTQYF
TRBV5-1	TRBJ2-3	CASSGGTSGTDTQYF
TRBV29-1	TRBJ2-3	CSVDEATDTQYF
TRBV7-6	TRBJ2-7	CASSLLGGGLADGEQYF
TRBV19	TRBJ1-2	CASSRGPSYGYTF
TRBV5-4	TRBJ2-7	CASSLLGQFEYF
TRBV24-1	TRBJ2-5	CATSDGAQETQYF
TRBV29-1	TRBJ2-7	CGVDTGYLYEQYF
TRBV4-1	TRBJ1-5	CASSQGTGLGQPQHF
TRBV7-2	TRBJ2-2	CASSRLAATGELFF
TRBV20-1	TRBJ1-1	CSAILLAGATEAFF
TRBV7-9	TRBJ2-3	CASSSPRVHTQYF
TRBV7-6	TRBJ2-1	CASSAAASGGLRTYNEQFF
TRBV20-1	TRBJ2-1	CSAPLRGTRPYNEQFF
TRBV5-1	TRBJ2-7	CASSPRQGPIYEQYF
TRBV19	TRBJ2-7	CASSIGTGDEQYF
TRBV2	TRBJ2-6	CASSAIRQGRGANVLTF
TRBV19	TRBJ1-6	CASNPGTGNSPLHF
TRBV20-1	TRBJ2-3	CSAPDTISTDTQYF
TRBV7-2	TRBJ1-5	CASSSLQGFQPQHF
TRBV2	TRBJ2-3	CASSLDTASTDTQYF
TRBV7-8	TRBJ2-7	CASSSPTTSPYKQYF
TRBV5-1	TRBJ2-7	CASSLGTGIYEQYF
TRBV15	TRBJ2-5	CATSRDRLAWETQYF
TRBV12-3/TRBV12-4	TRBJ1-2	CASSSGGAPLASYTF
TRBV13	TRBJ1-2	CASSTLMTGGYGYTF
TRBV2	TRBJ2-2	CASSQKRLLAGGRGGELFF
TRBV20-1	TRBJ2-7	CSARDLTSSYEQYF
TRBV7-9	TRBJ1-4	CASSISFKNEKLFF
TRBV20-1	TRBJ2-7	CSAVGQVYEQYF
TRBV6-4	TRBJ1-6	CASIPTPGSSYNSPLHF
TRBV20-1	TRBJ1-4	CSAWTGEKLFF
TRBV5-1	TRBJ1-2	CASSLAGLNYGYTF
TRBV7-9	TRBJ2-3	CASSLDTGGPTDTRYF
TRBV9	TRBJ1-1	CASSGLGQGAAEAFF
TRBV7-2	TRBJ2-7	CASSPDPLSSYEQYF
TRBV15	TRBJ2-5	CATSREDRDQETQYF
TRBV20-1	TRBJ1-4	CSAFGATNEKLLF
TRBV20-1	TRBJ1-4	CSASAGRWGEKLFF
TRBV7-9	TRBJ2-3	CASSFSRRTDTQYF
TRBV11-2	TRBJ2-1	CASSLRGPPLLF
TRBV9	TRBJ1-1	CASSPRDTEAFF
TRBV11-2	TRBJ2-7	CASSFSWGYEQYF
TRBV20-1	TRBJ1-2	CSARGDSGAINYGYTF
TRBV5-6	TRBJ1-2	CASSPGSPNYGYTF
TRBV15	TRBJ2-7	CATSRDSRPGTYEQYF
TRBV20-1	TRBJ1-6	CSAAGTVNSPLHF
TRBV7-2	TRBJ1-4	CASSPGQGNEKLFF
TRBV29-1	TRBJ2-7	CSARVFLDTYSEQYF
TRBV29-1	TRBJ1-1	CSVDVGIAEAFF
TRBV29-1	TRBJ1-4	CSVADSPGWEKLFF
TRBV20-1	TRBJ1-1	CSAREAGRNTEAFF
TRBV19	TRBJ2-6	CASSIIVDSGANVLTF